The 17 T cell receptor beta chains reported below all come from one sample, sequenced in a study of shared clonotypes between healthy human individuals. Clones were sequenced by immunoSEQ multiplex PCR, and TCRdb holds only the in-frame ones, with some missing. The repertoire consists of 2.5 million or so clones, with approximately 90% occurring once and the leading ten covering more than 0.12%. What was sequenced was naive CD4+ T cells sorted from blood. Subset here: CD45RA+ positively selected. The receptors come from a man between 18 and 35 years old in good health.

V and J are TRBV29-1 and TRBJ1-3; D unclear. CDR1 and CDR2 from the germline V gene are SQVTM and ANQGSEA. This CDR3 region has 12 residues. Deletions cut 7 bases from V and 7 bases from J, with 14 bases between. In DNA, the CDR3 is TGCAGCGCTACGACACTCGGGAACACCATATATTTT. Its translation: CSATTLGNTIYF.

The chain links TRBV6-5 to TRBJ2-7; possibly TRBD2 for D (5 bases). Germline loops: CDR1 MNHEY, CDR2 SVGAGI. The CDR3 contains 14 residues. V lost 1 base and J lost 2, with 9 bases in between. Here the CDR3 reads CASSYYRGAYEQYF. The CDR3 DNA reads as TGTGCCAGCAGTTACTACCGGGGAGCCTACGAGCAGTACTTC.

The genes are TRBV6-1 and TRBJ1-3, with a possible D match to TRBD1 (6 bases). The CDR3 is 16 residues long. The germline V and J ends were trimmed by 3 bases and 2 bases, with 14 bases remaining between them. Germline loops: CDR1 MNHNS, CDR2 SASEGT. CDR3 amino acids: CASSDLGTFPGNTIYF. The CDR3 coding sequence is TGTGCCAGCAGTGACCTCGGGACATTTCCTGGAAACACCATATATTTT.

The gene calls are TRBV7-9 and TRBJ1-6, with 7 bases aligning to TRBD1. Germline V lookup: CDR1 SEHNR, CDR2 FQNEAQ (reference sequence). CDR3 size: 17 residues. The trim removed 2 bases at V and 6 bases at J, leaving 10 bases unmatched. CDR3 sequence: CASSLSKGGGGNSPLHF. The CDR3 DNA sequence: TGTGCCAGCAGCTTATCCAAGGGAGGGGGCGGTAATTCACCCCTCCACTTT.

This chain connects TRBV6-5 to TRBJ2-7; unclear D gene. Trimming left V 6 bases short and J 3 bases short, with 18 bases between. The V gene's germline CDR1 is MNHEY and CDR2 SVGAGI. This CDR3 is 15 amino acids long. The CDR3 DNA sequence: TGTGCCAGCAGGAGAACGGGCCTTGGAAACTACGAGCAGTACTTC. Translation: CASRRTGLGNYEQYF.

CDR3 nucleotide sequence: TGTGCCAGCAGGGGACAGGGATCTCATAGCAATCAGCCCCAGCATTTT. Translated: CASRGQGSHSNQPQHF. This chain joins TRBV27 and TRBJ1-5; 9 bases are a match to TRBD1. CDR1 is MNHEY and CDR2 is SMNVEV in the germline V gene (reference sequence). With 6 bases clipped from V and 0 bases from J, the junction kept 6 bases outside the gene matches. The CDR3 totals 16 residues.

The rearrangement joins TRBV6-6 to TRBJ2-1; the match to TRBD2 covers 9 bases. V lost 10 bases to trimming and J lost 9 bases; unmatched junction nucleotides: 13. CDR3 length equals 14 residues. Germline values: CDR1 MNHNY, CDR2 SVGAGI (reference sequence). CDR3 protein: CATSGSGSFTEQFF. DNA for the CDR3: TGTGCCACCTCCGGTAGCGGGAGTTTCACTGAGCAGTTCTTC.

The chain uses TRBV5-1 and TRBJ2-3; D gene uncertain. This CDR3 region has 17 residues. Trimming cost V 0 bases and J 1 base, with 15 bases left between them. Germline loops: CDR1 SGHRS, CDR2 YFSETQ. The chain's CDR3 is CASSLAGSTSGTDTQYF. CDR3 DNA sequence: TGCGCCAGCAGCTTGGCGGGTAGCACATCGGGCACAGATACGCAGTATTTT.

This chain uses TRBV11-3 with TRBJ1-1; D is unclear. This CDR3 is 13 amino acids long. The germline V and J ends were trimmed by 5 bases and 1 base, with 8 bases remaining between them. Germline V gives CDR1 SGHNT, CDR2 YENEEA. The CDR3 region has the DNA TGTGCCAGCAGCCAAGGGTCGAACACTGAAGCTTTCTTT. Translated: CASSQGSNTEAFF. The full variable domain, its missing parts supplied by reference TRBV11-3 and TRBJ1-1, is EAGVVQSPRYKIIEKKQPVAFWCNPISGHNTLYWYLQNLGQGPELLIRYENEEAVDDSQLPKDRFSAERLKGVDSTLKIQPAELGDSAVYLCASSQGSNTEAFFGQGTRLTVV.

The genes are TRBV27 and TRBJ2-3, with D possibly called TRBD1 or TRBD2 (5 bases each). This CDR3 has 14 amino acids. The germline V gene has CDR1 MNHEY and CDR2 SMNVEV (reference sequence). Trimming took 2 bases from V and 8 from J, leaving 14 bases between them. In DNA, the CDR3 is TGTGCCAGCAGTTTAAAGCCGGGGCTAAGTACGCAGTATTTT. Amino acid sequence: CASSLKPGLSTQYF.

The rearrangement joins TRBV6-5 to TRBJ2-3, with unresolved D. The germline V gene has CDR1 MNHEY and CDR2 SVGAGI. The CDR3 loop spans 14 amino acids. V shed 4 bases and J shed 0 bases, with 8 bases lying between them. The CDR3 sequence: CASSWTLSTDTQYF. The CDR3 bases are TGTGCCAGCAGTTGGACGCTGAGCACAGATACGCAGTATTTT.

The rearrangement joins TRBV6-5 to TRBJ1-1; the match to TRBD1 covers 9 bases. The V and J ends lost 2 bases and 12 bases, in that order; junction bases with no gene match: 4. Germline assignment: CDR1 MNHEY and CDR2 SVGAGI. This CDR3 is 12 amino acids long. CDR3 region: CASSYGTGSPFF. The DNA for the CDR3 is TGTGCCAGCAGTTACGGGACAGGGAGTCCTTTCTTT.

The V call is TRBV6-1, the J call TRBJ2-7; tentative D call: TRBD1 (6 bases). The CDR3 contains 14 residues. V was clipped by 4 bases and J by 4 bases, with 14 bases between them. Germline loops: CDR1 MNHNS, CDR2 SASEGT. Written as DNA, the CDR3 is TGTGCCAGCAGTGCAACAGGGAAGAGTTACGAGCAGTACTTC. This gives the protein CASSATGKSYEQYF.

This sequence joins TRBV6-1 and TRBJ1-1; D perhaps matches TRBD1 (6 bases). The germline gives CDR1 MNHNS, CDR2 SASEGT. V lost 3 bases, J lost 4 bases, and 9 bases lay in between. There are 13 residues in the CDR3. The CDR3 protein is CASSDTGRTEAFF. The CDR3 DNA sequence: TGTGCCAGCAGTGACACAGGGCGCACTGAAGCTTTCTTT.

V gene TRBV10-3 combines with J gene TRBJ1-5; weak D call: TRBD1 (6 bases). This CDR3 is 13 amino acids long. Germline V gives CDR1 ENHRY, CDR2 SYGVKD. Trimming shortened V by 3 bases and J by 7 bases, and 10 bases separated the two germline ends. CDR3 region: CAISEQGRQPQHF. In DNA form, the CDR3 reads TGTGCCATCAGTGAACAGGGTCGGCAGCCCCAGCATTTT.

The chain is built from TRBV19 and TRBJ2-6; D gene ambiguous. From germline, CDR1 is LNHDA and CDR2 SQIVND (reference sequence). The CDR3 contains 16 residues. Trimming removed 3 bases at V and 1 base at J, with 10 bases between. CDR3 DNA: TGTGCCAGTAGTATCGGAGCAGCGTCTGGGGCCAACGTCCTGACTTTC. Translation: CASSIGAASGANVLTF.

In the case of this clone: This sample also contains other DNA sequences that code for the same CDR3. The chain recombines TRBV6-5 with TRBJ1-3, with D perhaps matching TRBD1 (5 bases). The ends were cut back, 6 bases at V and 0 bases at J, with 12 bases in the middle. Germline CDR1 and CDR2: MNHEY and SVGAGI. This CDR3 spans 15 amino acids. CDR3 bases: TGTGCCAGCAGGACGACAGCCAGCTCTGGAAACACCATATATTTT. The encoded protein is CASRTTASSGNTIYF.